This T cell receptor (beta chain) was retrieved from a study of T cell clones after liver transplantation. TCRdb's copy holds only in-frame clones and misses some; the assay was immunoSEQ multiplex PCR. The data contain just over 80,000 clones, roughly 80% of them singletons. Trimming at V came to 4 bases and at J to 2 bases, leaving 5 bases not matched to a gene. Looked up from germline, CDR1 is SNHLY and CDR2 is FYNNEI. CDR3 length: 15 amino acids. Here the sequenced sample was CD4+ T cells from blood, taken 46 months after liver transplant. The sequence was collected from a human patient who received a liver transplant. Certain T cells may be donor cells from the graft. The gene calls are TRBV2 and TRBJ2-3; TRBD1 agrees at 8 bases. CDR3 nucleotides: TGTGCCAGCAGTGGGGCAGGGGGCTTCACAGATACGCAGTATTTT. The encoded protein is CASSGAGGFTDTQYF.